The subject of this entry is one T cell receptor beta chain. The antigen is unknown. V gave up 5 bases and J gave up 8 bases, with 13 bases separating them. Germline CDR1 reads WNHNN; CDR2 reads SYGVQD (reference sequence). There are 13 residues in the CDR3. This sample was included in a study of cytomegalovirus exposure and HLA in healthy donors. Amplification used 60 Vbeta primers and 13 Jbeta primers. Using immunoSEQ multiplex PCR, the repertoire was profiled, and TCRdb retains in-frame clones only, with some absent. The sample includes about 59,000 clones. Whole-study findings and limits: Earlier results showed most TCR beta V segments being productive about 87% or about 30% of the time. Excluded: some indistinguishable V segments such as TRBV6-2 and TRBV6-3. The classifier reportedly diagnosed cytomegalovirus status with high sensitivity and specificity.

Sequenced: PBMCs. The clonotype comes from a man between 25 and 39 years old in good health and CMV-seropositive. This chain joins TRBV10-1 and TRBJ2-1; D possibly corresponds to TRBD1 (6 bases). The CDR3 here is CASSRTDLDEQFF. The CDR3 DNA is TGCGCCAGCAGTCGGACAGATCTGGATGAGCAGTTCTTC.